The rows below give T cell receptor beta chains drawn from one sample of a study of blood T cell repertoires in COVID-19. Sequenced by immunoSEQ multiplex PCR; TCRdb stores in-frame clones only, minus some. The table includes about 88,000 clones, around 88% detected once. Sequences were obtained from peripheral blood. The receptors derive from a woman in her sixties or seventies with COVID-19, enrolled during active disease. The CDR3 runs from the conserved cysteine through the conserved F or W. The D gene is left open where the match is weak. Only some rows state a clone size, as once, few, many or a class for expanded clones.

>TRBJ2-1|NA|TRBV7-8|TRBD2
CASSASGLRSYNEQFF
TGTGCCAGCAGCGCTAGCGGATTACGCTCCTACAATGAGCAGTTCTTC
>TRBJ2-5|once|TRBV11-3|TRBD1
CASSRNGDSQETQYF
TGTGCCAGCAGCCGAAACGGGGACAGTCAAGAGACCCAGTACTTC
>TRBJ2-1|NA|TRBV5-1|NA
CASTTQRAERGEQFF
TGCGCCAGCACCACCCAGCGGGCGGAGAGGGGTGAGCAGTTCTTC
>TRBJ2-3|NA|TRBV19|TRBD2
CASRTSGGIDFQYF
TGTGCCAGTAGGACTAGCGGGGGGATCGATTTCCAGTATTTT
>TRBJ1-5|NA|TRBV5-6|NA
CASTTGGFGQPQHF
TGTGCCAGCACTACGGGGGGTTTCGGTCAGCCCCAGCATTTT
>TRBJ2-4|NA|TRBV4-3|NA
CASSQDRAGSGNIQYF
TGCGCCAGCAGCCAAGATAGGGCGGGCTCCGGAAACATTCAGTACTTC
>TRBJ2-3|once|TRBV6-5|TRBD1
CASTANRDRPRNF
TGTGCCAGCACCGCCAACCGGGACAGGCCTAGGAATTTT
>TRBJ2-7|few|TRBV21-1|NA
CASSSYRRYEQYF
TGTGCCAGCAGCAGCTATCGGAGGTACGAGCAGTACTTC
>TRBJ1-1|NA|TRBV7-6|NA
CASSLGGGVMNTEAFF
TGTGCCAGCAGCTTAGGGGGGGGCGTGATGAACACTGAAGCTTTCTTT
>TRBJ2-7|NA|TRBV7-9|NA
CASVDSFSYEQYF
TGTGCCAGCGTCGACAGCTTCTCCTACGAGCAGTACTTC
>TRBJ2-2|few|TRBV6-5|TRBD2
CASRQGTSAFGELFF
TGTGCCAGCAGACAAGGGACTAGCGCGTTCGGGGAGCTGTTTTTT
>TRBJ2-1|NA|TRBV6-5|TRBD1
CASHRGMYNEQFF
TGTGCCAGTCACAGGGGAATGTACAATGAGCAGTTCTTC
>TRBJ2-5|once|TRBV7-2|TRBD2
CASSRGLVYETQYF
TGTGCCAGCAGCCGGGGACTAGTTTACGAGACCCAGTACTTC
>TRBJ2-2|NA|TRBV19|NA
CASSIGRGNTGELFF
TGTGCCAGTAGTATTGGGCGGGGGAACACCGGGGAGCTGTTTTTT
>TRBJ1-1|NA|TRBV5-1|NA
CASSQHRDEAFF
TGCGCCAGCAGCCAACACAGAGACGAAGCTTTCTTT
>TRBJ2-3|NA|TRBV5-1|NA
CASSNRQSTLTDTQYF
TGCGCCAGCAGCAATAGACAGTCTACCCTCACAGATACGCAGTATTTT
>TRBJ2-1|NA|TRBV29-1|TRBD2
CSVITSGSSYNEQFF
TGCAGCGTTATAACTAGCGGGAGCTCCTACAATGAGCAGTTCTTC
>TRBJ2-7|NA|TRBV7-8|NA
CASSFLERVYEQYF
TGTGCCAGCAGCTTTTTAGAGAGGGTCTACGAGCAGTACTTC
>TRBJ1-2|NA|TRBV12-3/TRBV12-4|NA
CASSLGDGYTF
TGTGCCAGCAGTTTGGGAGATGGCTACACCTTC
>TRBJ1-6|few|TRBV2|TRBD1
CASSPGTGTSPLHF
TGTGCCAGCAGTCCCGGGACAGGGACTTCACCCCTCCACTTT
>TRBJ1-2|NA|TRBV3-1/TRBV3-2|NA
CASSPQQDYGYTF
TGTGCCAGCAGCCCACAACAGGATTATGGCTACACCTTC
>TRBJ1-3|NA|TRBV28|TRBD1
CASSNNDRGPSGNTIYF
TGTGCCAGCAGTAACAACGACAGGGGGCCCTCTGGAAACACCATATATTTT
>TRBJ2-2|NA|TRBV18|TRBD1
CASSPPTGGNTGELFF
TGTGCCAGCTCACCACCGACAGGGGGTAACACCGGGGAGCTGTTTTTT
>TRBJ2-3|NA|TRBV18|TRBD2
CASSPQELAGADTQYF
TGTGCCAGCTCACCCCAGGAACTAGCGGGTGCAGATACGCAGTATTTT
>TRBJ2-7|NA|TRBV5-4|TRBD1
CASSKTGVDYEQYF
TGTGCCAGCAGCAAGACAGGGGTCGATTACGAGCAGTACTTC
>TRBJ1-2|NA|TRBV9|NA
CASSASNRVYGYTF
TGTGCCAGCAGCGCCTCAAACAGAGTCTATGGCTACACCTTC
>TRBJ2-7|NA|TRBV18|TRBD1
CASSPTDRGGEQYF
TGTGCCAGCTCACCAACGGACAGGGGGGGCGAGCAGTACTTC
>TRBJ1-2|NA|TRBV12-3/TRBV12-4|NA
CASSFGGLGYTF
TGTGCCAGCAGTTTCGGGGGTCTTGGCTACACCTTC
>TRBJ1-1|once|TRBV11-2|TRBD1
CASSSWTGGNTEAFF
TGTGCCAGCAGCTCATGGACAGGGGGGAACACTGAAGCTTTCTTT
>TRBJ2-5|NA|TRBV5-1|NA
CASSSGLGFQETQYF
TGCGCCAGCAGCTCGGGACTGGGCTTCCAAGAGACCCAGTACTTC
>TRBJ1-2|NA|TRBV28|NA
CASSFDSTNYGYTF
TGTGCCAGCAGTTTCGACAGCACTAACTATGGCTACACCTTC
>TRBJ1-5|NA|TRBV18|TRBD1
CASSPSQGPVNQPQHF
TGTGCCAGCTCACCATCACAGGGGCCCGTCAATCAGCCCCAGCATTTT
>TRBJ2-3|NA|TRBV6-6|TRBD2
CAIGGSKTLTDTQYF
TGTGCCATCGGGGGGAGTAAGACGCTCACAGATACGCAGTATTTT
>TRBJ2-1|NA|TRBV6-5|TRBD2
CASSYSSGGANEQFF
TGTGCCAGCAGTTACTCGAGCGGGGGGGCTAATGAGCAGTTCTTC
>TRBJ1-2|once|TRBV6-6|NA
CASSYSAGNYGYTF
TGTGCCAGCAGTTACTCCGCAGGAAACTATGGCTACACCTTC
>TRBJ2-7|NA|TRBV11-2|TRBD1
CASSPSRDRGLGEQYF
TGTGCCAGCAGCCCAAGCCGGGACAGGGGGCTAGGAGAGCAGTACTTC
>TRBJ2-7|once|TRBV6-2/TRBV6-3|TRBD1
CASSYSLDRVGYEQYF
TGTGCCAGCAGTTACTCCTTGGACAGGGTTGGCTACGAGCAGTACTTC
>TRBJ1-1|once|TRBV9|TRBD1
CASSASGTGDNEAFF
TGTGCCAGCAGCGCCTCCGGGACAGGGGATAATGAAGCTTTCTTT
>TRBJ2-5|NA|TRBV7-6|TRBD2
CASSLGLAGGQETQYF
TGTGCCAGCAGCTTGGGACTAGCGGGGGGCCAAGAGACCCAGTACTTC
>TRBJ2-2|few|TRBV6-5|TRBD1
CASSRDSGELFF
TGTGCCAGCAGTCGGGACAGCGGGGAGCTGTTTTTT
>TRBJ2-5|NA|TRBV5-1|NA
CASSLMARSQETQYF
TGCGCCAGCAGCTTGATGGCCAGGTCACAAGAGACCCAGTACTTC
>TRBJ2-3|NA|TRBV18|TRBD2
CASSPPGGPSGTQYF
TGTGCCAGCTCACCGCCGGGGGGGCCTTCTGGTACGCAGTATTTT
>TRBJ2-4|NA|TRBV29-1|TRBD1
CSGAGTGDSIQYF
TGCAGCGGAGCCGGGACAGGGGACTCTATTCAGTACTTC
>TRBJ1-2|NA|TRBV19|NA
CASSPVWQGYGYTF
TGTGCCAGTAGTCCCGTGTGGCAGGGCTATGGCTACACCTTC